Below, 29 T cell receptor beta chains from the same sample are listed, as sequenced in a study of post-analysis software for immune sequencing data. Sequencing libraries made from TCR beta cDNA carried unique molecular identifiers. TCRdb re-analysed the PCR reads in MiXCR, keeping a single row per CDR3 protein. The sample shows 750,000 to 950,000 distinct CDR3 sequences, approximately 50% of them seen only once. Their antigens are not known. Study findings and constraints: Higher frequency in patients than in controls was seen for about five TRBV segments, with TRBV5-6, TRBV5-1 and TRBV20-1 among them.

Sequencing was done on a sample of blood. Receptor source: a girl aged 10-17 years with multiple sclerosis.

This rearrangement joins TRBV7-2 to TRBJ2-3; D is ambiguous. Germline CDR1 SGHTA, CDR2 FQGNSA. V was clipped by 2 bases and J by 4 bases, with 7 bases between them. CDR3 length: 13 residues. The CDR3 DNA sequence: TGTGCCAGCAGCTTAAGGGTCGCAGATACGCAGTATTTT. Its translation is CASSLRVADTQYF.

The chain combines TRBV3-1 with TRBJ2-7; 9 positions match TRBD1. With V trimmed by 2 bases and J by 4 bases, 6 bases remained unmatched. CDR1 LGHDT and CDR2 YNNKEL come from the germline V gene (reference sequence). The CDR3 is made up of 15 amino acids. The DNA of the CDR3 is TGTGCCAGCAGCCAACCGGGACAGGGTCGGTACGAGCAGTACTTC. The encoded protein is CASSQPGQGRYEQYF.

The chain joins TRBV7-6 to TRBJ2-7, with 13 bases that match TRBD2. The CDR3 loop spans 15 amino acids. Germline CDR1 is SGHVS and CDR2 is FNYEAQ. With 5 bases clipped from V and 6 bases from J, the junction kept 7 bases outside the gene matches. This CDR3 reads CASSGPGLAGLEQYF. The CDR3 bases are TGTGCCAGCAGCGGGCCGGGACTAGCGGGACTCGAGCAGTACTTC.

This chain uses TRBV6-1 with TRBJ2-1, with 8 bases lining up with TRBD1. J gave up 3 bases and V 7 bases, and 8 bases lay outside the gene matches. Germline lookup yields CDR1 MNHNS and CDR2 SASEGT. There are 15 residues in the CDR3. The CDR3 DNA reads as TGTGCCAGCACCCAAGGACAGGGAGACTACAATGAGCAGTTCTTC. Residues: CASTQGQGDYNEQFF.

The gene calls are TRBV5-1 and TRBJ2-1, with 9 bases identical to TRBD2. Germline CDR1 SGHRS, CDR2 YFSETQ. The CDR3 runs to 15 residues. The ends lost 7 bases at V and 8 bases at J; junction bases unmatched: 13. The CDR3 DNA is TGCGCCAGCCGGGGGCCCAGCGGGAGGTCAGATGAGCAGTTCTTC. Translation: CASRGPSGRSDEQFF.

The chain uses TRBV7-8 and TRBJ2-6; a weak D match, TRBD1 (5 bases). CDR3 length: 16 amino acids. Germline CDR1 and CDR2: SGHVS and FQNEAQ. The V end lost 5 bases, the J end lost 0 bases, and 11 bases lay between the germline ends. The CDR3 DNA reads TGTGCCAGCAGCCCTGGACAATTCTCTGGGGCCAACGTCCTGACTTTC. Translated, it gives CASSPGQFSGANVLTF.

This rearrangement joins TRBV7-9 to TRBJ2-1; D unresolved. With 2 bases removed from V and 4 bases from J, the gap between germline ends came to 18 bases. Germline CDR1 and CDR2: SEHNR and FQNEAQ (reference sequence). The CDR3 extends over 17 amino acids. The CDR3 sequence is CASSLKALHNLYNEQFF. CDR3 bases: TGTGCCAGCAGCTTAAAGGCCCTTCACAACTTATACAATGAGCAGTTCTTC.

This rearrangement joins TRBV5-1 to TRBJ2-5, with unresolved D. CDR1 and CDR2 (germline): SGHRS, YFSETQ. The V gene lost 0 bases and the J gene lost 3 bases, with 9 bases spanning the gap. The CDR3 covers 14 residues. CDR3 sequence: CASSLVDGEETQYF. CDR3 in DNA: TGCGCCAGCAGCTTGGTAGACGGTGAAGAGACCCAGTACTTC.

This clonotype has more than one count but fewer than ten. The V call is TRBV12-3 or TRBV12-4, the J call TRBJ1-2, with 7 bases identical to TRBD1. The CDR3 runs 14 residues. V gave up 6 bases and J gave up 4 bases; unmatched junction bases: 8. The CDR3, as DNA: TGTGCCAGCAGCCGGGCGGGGACAGCCTATGGCTACACCTTC. Its translation is CASSRAGTAYGYTF.

As concerns this clonotype: Its ends do not fully match the called genes, so a read error is possible. The V call is TRBV3-1, the J call TRBJ2-1; the D is unclear. This CDR3 contains 13 residues. Germline V gene data show CDR1 as LGHDT and CDR2 as YNNKEL (reference sequence). CDR3 loop: CASSQVRINGQFF. The CDR3 bases are TGTGCCAGCAGCCAAGTCCGTATCAATGGGCAGTTCTTC.

This chain uses TRBV25-1 with TRBJ2-4; 7 bases align to TRBD2. The CDR3 spans 17 residues. The V segment lost 1 base and the J segment 2 bases; nucleotides outside the gene matches: 8. Germline CDR1 MGHDK, CDR2 SYGVNS. The CDR3 sequence is CASSELGLADSKNIQYF. Here the CDR3 DNA reads TGTGCCAGCAGTGAATTGGGCCTAGCGGATTCCAAAAACATTCAGTACTTC.

V is TRBV14 and J is TRBJ2-3; 9 positions agree with TRBD1. CDR3 length equals 16 residues. V lost 1 base to trimming and J lost 5 bases; unmatched junction nucleotides: 7. CDR1 and CDR2 (germline): SGHDN, FVKESK. DNA of the CDR3: TGTGCCAGCAGCCAAGGCTGGGACAGGGTGAGAGATACGCAGTATTTT. Its protein product is CASSQGWDRVRDTQYF. Full variable domain (outside the CDR3, taken from reference TRBV14 and TRBJ2-3): EAGVTQFPSHSVIEKGQTVTLRCDPISGHDNLYWYRRVMGKEIKFLLHFVKESKQDESGMPNNRFLAERTGGTYSTLKVQPAELEDSGVYFCASSQGWDRVRDTQYFGPGTRLTVL.

This chain joins TRBV14 and TRBJ2-5; the D gene is possibly TRBD2 (5 bases). CDR3 length: 14 residues. In germline, CDR1 is SGHDN, CDR2 FVKESK. Between the trimmed V and J ends, which lost 3 bases and 5 bases, there was a span of 13 bases. CDR3 in DNA: TGTGCCAGCAGCCATGAGGGAGTAGGGGAGACCCAGTACTTC. This gives the protein CASSHEGVGETQYF.

This clonotype was detected once. The chain couples TRBV12-3 or TRBV12-4 to TRBJ2-4; D is possibly TRBD2 (6 bases). The end of the DNA is better explained by TRBJ2-7, so the J call may be wrong. CDR3 length: 14 amino acids. CDR3 sequence: CASSLRASAYEQYF. For the CDR3, the DNA is TGTGCCAGCAGTTTAAGGGCTAGCGCGTACGAGCAGTACTTC.

This clonotype occurred a few times. The V and J genes are TRBV12-3 or TRBV12-4 and TRBJ2-5; 8 nucleotides align to TRBD1. This CDR3 spans 16 amino acids. V lost 7 bases, J lost 2 bases, and 12 bases stayed unmatched. CDR3 nucleotide sequence: TGTGCCAGCACCGAAAGAACAGGGGGTCGGCAAGAGACCCAGTACTTC. Translating gives CASTERTGGRQETQYF.

The chain uses TRBV12-3 or TRBV12-4 and TRBJ2-1; 7 positions agree with TRBD2. This CDR3 has 16 residues. V gave up 7 bases and J gave up 2 bases; unmatched junction bases: 11. As DNA, the CDR3 is TGTGCCAGCACCACCGAAGCTGCGGGGGCCTACAATGAGCAGTTCTTC. Its protein is CASTTEAAGAYNEQFF.

The chain links TRBV28 to TRBJ2-7; D may match TRBD1 or TRBD2 (5 bases each). Germline V gene sequence: CDR1 MDHEN, CDR2 SYDVKM. V was trimmed by 5 bases and J by 3 bases, leaving 17 bases between them. CDR3 length: 15 residues. CDR3 DNA: TGTGCCAGCAGTGAAGTCGGGGCGTCCGACTACGAGCAGTACTTC. Amino acids: CASSEVGASDYEQYF.

The chain joins TRBV12-3 or TRBV12-4 to TRBJ2-4; no definite D call. The better agreement between TRBJ2-7 and the DNA end casts doubt on the J call. The CDR3 runs 11 residues. In DNA, the CDR3 is TGTGCCAGCACCTCCAACTACGAGCAGTACTTC. This gives the protein CASTSNYEQYF.

This clonotype was found a few times. V gene TRBV5-1 combines with J gene TRBJ2-7; D possibly corresponds to TRBD2 (5 bases). Trimming removed 2 bases from V and 0 bases from J, with 12 bases in between. The CDR3 extends over 15 amino acids. Germline-derived CDR1 and CDR2 are SGHRS and YFSETQ. The CDR3 region is CASSFGGYPSYEQYF. The CDR3 region has the DNA TGCGCCAGCAGCTTCGGCGGGTACCCCTCCTACGAGCAGTACTTC.

A few counts support this clonotype. The CDR3 spells CASSYGTGTTEAFF. DNA of the CDR3: TGTGCCAGCAGCTACGGGACAGGAACCACTGAAGCTTTCTTT. The chain links TRBV7-9 to TRBJ1-1, with 8 bases fitting TRBD1. The CDR3 contains 14 residues. The V gene end was trimmed by 4 bases and the J gene end by 4 bases; junction bases not matched to a gene: 5. Germline V gives CDR1 SEHNR, CDR2 FQNEAQ (reference sequence).

CDR3 DNA sequence: TGCAGTGCTAGGACAGTGACATCCTACAATGAGCAGTTCTTC. The encoded protein is CSARTVTSYNEQFF. The chain uses TRBV20-1 and TRBJ2-1, with a possible D match to TRBD1 (5 bases). This CDR3 contains 14 residues. The V gene's germline CDR1 is DFQATT and CDR2 SNEGSKA (reference sequence). V was cut by 3 bases and J by 1 base, with 10 bases left in between.

The gene calls are TRBV5-1 and TRBJ1-1; D gene unclear. CDR1 is SGHRS, CDR2 YFSETQ, per germline. The CDR3 is 14 amino acids. Trimming removed 0 bases at V and 0 bases at J, with 6 bases between. Here the CDR3 DNA reads TGCGCCAGCAGCTTGGACGGGTTGAACACTGAAGCTTTCTTT. Translated: CASSLDGLNTEAFF.

This sequence joins TRBV14 and TRBJ1-6; D not certain. Germline V gene sequence: CDR1 SGHDN, CDR2 FVKESK. This CDR3 contains 13 residues. V shed 1 base and J shed 10 bases, with 8 bases lying between them. The CDR3 DNA is TGTGCCAGCAGCCAAGTCGACCAATCACCCCTCCACTTT. This encodes CASSQVDQSPLHF.

The rearrangement joins TRBV7-6 to TRBJ2-1; 7 bases agree with TRBD2. The trim removed 4 bases at V and 6 bases at J, leaving 3 bases unmatched. CDR3 length: 13 residues. CDR1 is SGHVS, CDR2 FNYEAQ, per germline. CDR3 in DNA: TGTGCCAGCAGCTCCGGGACTATCAATGAGCAGTTCTTC. Translated: CASSSGTINEQFF.

The chain joins TRBV9 to TRBJ2-1; the match to TRBD2 covers 11 bases. The CDR3 has 17 amino acids. V lost 2 bases to trimming and J lost 10 bases; unmatched junction nucleotides: 14. Germline lookup yields CDR1 SGDLS and CDR2 YYNGEE. The CDR3 sequence: CASSVPASGGPLGEQFF. The CDR3, as DNA: TGTGCCAGCAGCGTTCCCGCTAGCGGGGGGCCTCTAGGAGAGCAGTTCTTC.

The chain employs TRBV20-1 and TRBJ2-3; 7 bases are shared with TRBD2. The CDR3 length is 14 residues. V dropped 5 bases and J dropped 0; count of bases not matched to a gene: 5. Germline CDR1 and CDR2: DFQATT and SNEGSKA (reference sequence). CDR3 sequence reads: CSADLADSTDTQYF. CDR3 DNA sequence: TGCAGTGCTGACCTAGCGGATAGCACAGATACGCAGTATTTT.

The V gene is TRBV7-6, the J gene TRBJ1-1; D possibly corresponds to TRBD1 (5 bases). This CDR3 is built from 15 residues. V was pared by 4 bases and J by 0 bases, with 12 bases between. The V gene's germline CDR1 is SGHVS and CDR2 FNYEAQ. In DNA form, the CDR3 reads TGTGCCAGCAGCTCCGGGGAGGGGATGAACACTGAAGCTTTCTTT. Protein product: CASSSGEGMNTEAFF.

The chain is built from TRBV29-1 and TRBJ1-2; 9 bases align to TRBD1. Looked up from germline, CDR1 is SQVTM and CDR2 is ANQGSEA. V was pared by 0 bases and J by 4 bases, with 3 bases of the junction left unmatched. This CDR3 is 14 amino acids long. CDR3 in amino acids: CSVEDGQGRYGYTF. The CDR3 coding sequence is TGCAGCGTTGAAGATGGACAGGGGCGCTATGGCTACACCTTC.

This clonotype showed up just a few times. The J gene is TRBJ1-2, the V gene TRBV12-3 or TRBV12-4; D uncertain. The CDR3 runs 12 residues. The V end was cut by 7 bases, the J end by 3 bases, with 9 bases between. The CDR3, as DNA: TGTGCCAGCAAACAGAGTCACTATGGCTACACCTTC. Its translation: CASKQSHYGYTF.